These 16 T cell receptor beta chains originate from one sample sequenced in a study of cytomegalovirus exposure and HLA in healthy donors. PCR involved 60 Vbeta and 13 Jbeta primers. TCRdb's table, derived via immunoSEQ multiplex PCR, lists solely in-frame clones and lacks some. The table shows about 190,000 clones, with roughly 77% occurring only once. Sequenced: PBMCs. The receptors here all came from a woman in her twenties or thirties in good health and CMV-seropositive.

The gene calls are TRBV7-9 and TRBJ1-3, with TRBD1 as a possible D gene (6 bases). Trimming took off 5 bases at V and 3 bases at J, with 17 bases between the two ends. This CDR3 spans 16 amino acids. The V gene's germline CDR1 is SEHNR and CDR2 FQNEAQ (reference sequence). The CDR3 bases are TGTGCCAGCAGCCCACCCACAGGGTTCGGTGGAAACACCATATATTTT. This encodes CASSPPTGFGGNTIYF.

The chain uses TRBV19 and TRBJ2-6; 7 bases match TRBD1. CDR3 size: 17 residues. The junction had 6 bases not matched to a gene; V was cut back by 4 bases and J by 0 bases. In germline, CDR1 is LNHDA, CDR2 SQIVND (reference sequence). The CDR3 loop is CASSTGTDFSGANVLTF. As DNA, the CDR3 is TGTGCCAGTAGTACCGGGACAGACTTCTCTGGGGCCAACGTCCTGACTTTC.

The rearrangement links TRBV28 to TRBJ2-2, with TRBD2 matching 11 bases. With 2 bases clipped from V and 5 bases from J, the junction kept 7 bases outside the gene matches. CDR3 size: 17 residues. Germline-derived CDR1 and CDR2 are MDHEN and SYDVKM. CDR3 coding DNA: TGTGCCAGCAGTTTAGGTAGCGGGAGGGCCTTGACCGGGGAGCTGTTTTTT. It translates to CASSLGSGRALTGELFF. The full variable domain, completed using reference TRBV28 and TRBJ2-2, is DVKVTQSSRYLVKRTGEKVFLECVQDMDHENMFWYRQDPGLGLRLIYFSYDVKMKEKGDIPEGYSVSREKKERFSLILESASTNQTSMYLCASSLGSGRALTGELFFGEGSRLTVL.

The rearrangement uses TRBV5-6 and TRBJ1-1, with no clear D. V was cut by 4 bases and J by 11 bases, with 24 bases left in between. Germline-derived CDR1 and CDR2 are SGHDT and YYEEEE. CDR3 size: 15 residues. CDR3 in amino acids: CASSVSTISTLEAFF. CDR3 in DNA: TGTGCCAGCAGCGTTTCAACCATTAGCACCCTTGAGGCTTTCTTT.

The chain is built from TRBV15 and TRBJ2-1, with a weak D call TRBD1 (5 bases). The CDR3 length is 12 residues. Per the germline V gene, CDR1 is LNHNV and CDR2 is YYDKDF (reference sequence). Trimming pared 3 bases from V and 9 bases from J, leaving 9 bases between. This CDR3 is CATSRDTAEQFF. The CDR3 bases are TGTGCCACCAGCAGGGACACGGCTGAGCAGTTCTTC.

The DNA of the CDR3 is TGTGCCAGCACCACAGGGGGACTAGCGGGATACACAGATACGCAGTATTTT. Translated: CASTTGGLAGYTDTQYF. V and J are TRBV28 and TRBJ2-3; 13 nucleotides align to TRBD2. V dropped 7 bases and J dropped 2; count of bases not matched to a gene: 9. The germline V gene encodes CDR1 MDHEN and CDR2 SYDVKM. This CDR3 has 17 residues.

The chain combines TRBV6-5 with TRBJ2-2, with TRBD1 matching 10 bases. Germline CDR1 and CDR2: MNHEY and SVGAGI. This CDR3 comprises 14 residues. The junction had 6 bases not matched to a gene; V was cut back by 8 bases and J by 6 bases. CDR3 sequence reads: CASWGQGLSGELFF. The CDR3 DNA reads TGTGCCAGCTGGGGACAGGGGTTGTCCGGGGAGCTGTTTTTT.

The J gene is TRBJ2-7, the V gene TRBV4-2; a weak D match, TRBD2 (6 bases). V was trimmed by 4 bases and J by 0 bases, leaving 22 bases between them. CDR3 length: 18 amino acids. CDR1 is LGHNA and CDR2 is YNFKEQ in the germline V gene. DNA for the CDR3: TGTGCCAGCAGCCTTCAAATCGCGGGACCACAAACCTCCTACGAGCAGTACTTC. Translating gives CASSLQIAGPQTSYEQYF.

The V gene is TRBV10-1, the J gene TRBJ2-2; perhaps TRBD2 as D (5 bases). The CDR3 spans 16 residues. The ends were cut back, 2 bases at V and 0 bases at J, with 10 bases in the middle. Germline V gene lookup returns CDR1 WNHNN and CDR2 SYGVQD (reference sequence). This CDR3 is CASSERSGTNTGELFF. As DNA, the CDR3 is TGCGCCAGCAGTGAGCGTTCCGGGACGAACACCGGGGAGCTGTTTTTT.

The gene calls are TRBV6-1 and TRBJ1-1; 8 positions agree with TRBD1. This CDR3 spans 12 amino acids. Germline V CDR1 and CDR2: MNHNS, SASEGT. V shed 5 bases, J shed 8 bases, and the junction held 4 bases outside the gene matches. CDR3 amino acids: CASSQGAAEAFF. CDR3 sequence (DNA): TGTGCCAGCAGTCAGGGGGCGGCAGAAGCTTTCTTT.

The gene calls are TRBV10-2 and TRBJ2-7; 7 bases are shared with TRBD2. V shed 4 bases, J shed 4 bases, and the junction held 10 bases outside the gene matches. From germline, CDR1 is WSHSY and CDR2 SAAADI. The CDR3 totals 15 residues. CDR3 coding DNA: TGCGCCAGCAGTGGGGGGTCGGCGGGAGAGTACGAGCAGTACTTC. Translated: CASSGGSAGEYEQYF.

The chain has TRBV25-1 and TRBJ2-1; 9 bases agree with TRBD1. V was pared by 2 bases and J by 7 bases, with 6 bases of the junction left unmatched. CDR1 and CDR2 from the germline V gene are MGHDK and SYGVNS. The CDR3 runs 15 residues. The CDR3 spells CASSEPGTGLNEQFF. The CDR3 DNA is TGTGCCAGCAGTGAACCCGGGACAGGGTTGAATGAGCAGTTCTTC.

This clone was seen more than once but under ten times. This sequence joins TRBV4-1 and TRBJ2-5; D is possibly TRBD1 (6 bases). The ends were cut back, 5 bases at V and 3 bases at J, with 16 bases in the middle. Germline V gives CDR1 MGHRA, CDR2 YSYEKL. This CDR3 comprises 15 residues. CDR3 bases: TGCGCCAGCAGCACTCCGGGACACCCAAAAGAGACCCAGTACTTC. Its translation: CASSTPGHPKETQYF.

The V and J genes are TRBV28 and TRBJ1-4; TRBD1 matches 8 bases. Germline CDR1 reads MDHEN; CDR2 reads SYDVKM. The CDR3 consists of 19 residues. Losses at the gene ends were 3 bases for V and 2 bases for J; bases not matched to a gene: 14. This CDR3 is CASSFPRQGRVRTNEKLFF. The CDR3 nucleotides read TGTGCCAGCAGTTTCCCGCGACAGGGGAGGGTTAGGACTAATGAAAAACTGTTTTTT.

This chain uses TRBV6-5 with TRBJ2-3, with D possibly being TRBD1 (6 bases). Trimming left V 2 bases short and J 2 bases short, with 14 bases between. The germline gives CDR1 MNHEY, CDR2 SVGAGI. This CDR3 contains 16 residues. The CDR3 is CASSYVIGGPTDTQYF. The CDR3 DNA follows: TGTGCCAGCAGTTACGTTATTGGGGGCCCCACAGATACGCAGTATTTT.

This clone was seen more than once but under ten times. The rearrangement uses TRBV12-5 and TRBJ2-7; D might be TRBD2 (7 bases). Germline CDR1 is LGHNT and CDR2 is FRNRAP. The CDR3 has 16 residues. With 2 bases removed from V and 2 bases from J, the gap between germline ends came to 16 bases. The CDR3 sequence is CASGLPRGGFPYEQYF. In DNA, the CDR3 is TGTGCTAGTGGTTTGCCGAGGGGGGGGTTTCCCTACGAGCAGTACTTC.